The entry below describes one TCR beta chain. Its cognate antigen is unknown. The record originates from a study of OX40 agonist ivuxolimab in advanced cancers. The overall study: Patients were given ivuxolimab, an antibody that agonizes OX40 (CD134).

J gave up 0 bases and V 6 bases, and 1 base lay outside the gene matches. The germline V gene has CDR1 MDHEN and CDR2 SYDVKM. This CDR3 contains 13 residues. Repertoires were generated with immunoSEQ multiplex PCR, while TCRdb's copy carries only in-frame clones and drops some. The data show some 46,000 clones, about 94% seen once. Findings and limits, study-wide: Blood T cells, both CD4+ and CD8+, expanded clonally by week 6 at 0.1 to 3.0 mg/kg.

This receptor was taken from an adult with an advanced solid tumor such as melanoma, head and neck, liver or kidney cancer. The starting material was CD4+ or CD8+ T cells sorted from blood, obtained in a trial of the OX40 agonist ivuxolimab. The chain is built from TRBV28 and TRBJ1-2, with 7 bases that match TRBD1. The CDR3 is CASRGTANYGYTF. The CDR3 DNA sequence: TGTGCCAGCAGGGGGACAGCTAACTATGGCTACACCTTC.